This T cell receptor (beta chain) was profiled in a study of beta chain features in type 1 diabetes. Trimming removed 3 bases from V and 2 bases from J; junction bases left unmatched: 11. Germline CDR1 SGDLS, CDR2 YYNGEE. CDR3 length: 18 amino acids. This clone was seen a few times. Every isolated RNA sample was fully reverse transcribed, so sequencing captured expressed TCRB transcripts. Using immunoSEQ multiplex PCR, the repertoire was profiled, and TCRdb retains in-frame clones only, with some absent. The table records some 900,000 clones, about a sixth of them present only once. Sequenced material: naive CD4+ T cells from blood. This chain links TRBV9 with TRBJ2-3; 11 bases align to TRBD2. The receptor was isolated from a woman aged 18-29 years in good health. The CDR3 DNA follows: TGTGCCAGCAGCGACGGCTTTCTAGCGGGAGGTTCCACAGATACGCAGTATTTT. It is translated as CASSDGFLAGGSTDTQYF.